These T cell receptor beta chains were read from a single sample in a study of CD8+CD57+ T cells in acquired aplastic anemia. TCRdb used MiXCR to reprocess the reads, holding one entry per CDR3 protein. This sample yields about 70,000 distinct CDR3 sequences, of which almost 55% are seen a single time; roughly 8.7% belongs to the top ten. Sequencing input: sorted CD4+, CD8+, or CD8+CD57+ T cells (not recorded which) from PBMCs. Receptors originate from a human donor in good health, serving as a control. Each CDR3 is given with its conserved first and last residue. A D gene is named only where the DNA matches it firmly. Expanded clones are given a class, and other clones once, few, many or no size at all.

size	V	J	D	DNA	CDR3
few	TRBV13	TRBJ2-3	NA	TGTGCCAGCAGCACCAGACAGGAGGTCTCTAGCACAGATACGCAGTATTTT	CASSTRQEVSSTDTQYF
NA	TRBV20-1	TRBJ1-2	NA	TGCAGTGCTAGCTCCGAGGACGGTGGCTACACCTTC	CSASSEDGGYTF
NA	TRBV29-1	TRBJ1-1	NA	TGCAGTTCTGGGGGGTTCCAGAACACTGAAGCTTTCTTT	CSSGGFQNTEAFF
many	TRBV4-2	TRBJ1-1	TRBD1	TGTGCCAGCAGCGCATTGCATCAGACAGGGGGTCCCCCTGAAGCTTTCTTT	CASSALHQTGGPPEAFF
NA	TRBV7-3	TRBJ1-6	NA	TGTGCCAGCAGCTATAACGTGAATTCACCCCTCCACTTT	CASSYNVNSPLHF
NA	TRBV7-9	TRBJ2-6	TRBD1	TGTGCCAGCAGCTTAACCACCGGGACAGGGTCCGGGGCCAACGTCCTGACTTTC	CASSLTTGTGSGANVLTF
few	TRBV29-1	TRBJ1-3	NA	TGCAGCGTTACAACAGGGAATGGAAACACCATATATTTT	CSVTTGNGNTIYF
NA	TRBV20-1	TRBJ2-1	NA	TGCAGTGCCCCAGGGGTGAGTTTTCCGCTCAATGAGCAGTTCTTC	CSAPGVSFPLNEQFF
many	TRBV5-4	TRBJ2-6	NA	TGTGCCAGCAGCTTGTCGGGGAGCGTCTCTGGGGCCAACGTCCTGACTTTC	CASSLSGSVSGANVLTF
many	TRBV5-1	TRBJ1-6	NA	TGCGCCAGCAGCTTGGACAGCTCCTATAATTCACCCCTCCACTTT	CASSLDSSYNSPLHF
NA	TRBV11-1	TRBJ1-6	TRBD1	TGTGCCAGCAGCTTCCGGGACAGGGAGGCGAATTCACCCCTCCACTTT	CASSFRDREANSPLHF
many	TRBV5-4	TRBJ2-1	TRBD1	TGTGCCAGCAGCCCTTTCGGACAGGGGCTCTTCAATGAGCAGTTCTTC	CASSPFGQGLFNEQFF
NA	TRBV7-2	TRBJ1-5	NA	TGTGCCAGCAGCCAACAAATCGATCAACCCCAGCATTTT	CASSQQIDQPQHF
NA	TRBV7-9	TRBJ1-4	NA	TGTGCCAGCAGCGTTCCGGGACCAAATGAAAAACTGTTTTTT	CASSVPGPNEKLFF